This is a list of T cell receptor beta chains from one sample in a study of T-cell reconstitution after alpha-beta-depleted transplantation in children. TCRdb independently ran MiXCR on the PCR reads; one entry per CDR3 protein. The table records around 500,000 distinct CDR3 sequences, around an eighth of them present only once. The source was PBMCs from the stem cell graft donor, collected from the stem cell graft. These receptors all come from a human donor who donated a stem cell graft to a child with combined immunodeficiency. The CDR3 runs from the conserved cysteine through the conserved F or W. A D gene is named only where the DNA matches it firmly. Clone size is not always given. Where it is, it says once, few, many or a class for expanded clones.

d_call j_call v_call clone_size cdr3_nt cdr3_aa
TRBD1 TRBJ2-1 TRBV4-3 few TGCGCCAGCAGCCAGTTCGGACAGGGATACAATGAGCAGTTCTTC CASSQFGQGYNEQFF
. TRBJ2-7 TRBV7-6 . TGTGCCAGCAGCAAGACAGAGACCTACGAGCAGTACTTC CASSKTETYEQYF
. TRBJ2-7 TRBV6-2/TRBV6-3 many TGTGCCAGCAGTTACGAGGACACCTACTACGAGCAGTACTTC CASSYEDTYYEQYF
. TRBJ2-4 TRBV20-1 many TGCAGTGCTAGAAGGGGCGTCGACATTCAGTACTTC CSARRGVDIQYF
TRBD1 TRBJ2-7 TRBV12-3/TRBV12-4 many TGTGCCAGCAGTGACAGGGCCTACGAGCAGTACTTC CASSDRAYEQYF
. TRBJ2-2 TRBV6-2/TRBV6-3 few TGTGCCAGCAGTCCCTGGGATGGCCGATACACCGGGGAGCTGTTTTTT CASSPWDGRYTGELFF
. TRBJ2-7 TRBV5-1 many TGCGCCAGCAGCACGGACAGCTCCTACGAGCAGTACTTC CASSTDSSYEQYF
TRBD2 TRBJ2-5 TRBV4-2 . TGTGCCAGCAGCCCGGGACTAGCGGGAGGAGAAGAAGAGACCCAGTACTTC CASSPGLAGGEEETQYF
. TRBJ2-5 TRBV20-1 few TGCAGTGCCACACTAGTCGCCGGAGAGACCCAGTACTTC CSATLVAGETQYF
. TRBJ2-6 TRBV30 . TGTGCCTGGAGTCTGTCTGGGGCCAACGTCCTGACTTTC CAWSLSGANVLTF
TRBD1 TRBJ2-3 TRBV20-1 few TGCAGTGCTAAGCCAGGGGGCTTAGATACGCAGTATTTT CSAKPGGLDTQYF
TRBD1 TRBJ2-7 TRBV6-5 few TGTGCCAGCAGTTACGGTCCGGGACAGGGTCCCTACGAGCAGTACTTC CASSYGPGQGPYEQYF
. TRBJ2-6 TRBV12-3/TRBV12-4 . TGTGCCAGCAGTTCGTTAGGGGATGGGGCCAACGTCCTGACTTTC CASSSLGDGANVLTF
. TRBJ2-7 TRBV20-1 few TGCAGTGCTAGAGATGGCGGCAATTGGGCCTACGAGCAGTACTTC CSARDGGNWAYEQYF
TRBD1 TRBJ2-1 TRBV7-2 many TGTGCCAGCAGCCTGGACAGGGTGGGGGTGAACAATGAGCAGTTCTTC CASSLDRVGVNNEQFF
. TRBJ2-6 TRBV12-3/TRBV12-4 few TGTGCCACCCAGTTACAGCGGACCTCTGGGGCCAACGTCCTGACTTTC CATQLQRTSGANVLTF
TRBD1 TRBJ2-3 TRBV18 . TGTGCCAGCTCACCACGACAGGGGGGGGCCACAGATACGCAGTATTTT CASSPRQGGATDTQYF
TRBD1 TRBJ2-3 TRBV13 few TGTGCCAGCAGCTCTGCCGACAGGGTCACTTCTAGCACAGATACGCAGTATTTT CASSSADRVTSSTDTQYF
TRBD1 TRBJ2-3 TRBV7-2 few TGTGCCAGCAACAACAGGGGCATCACAGATACGCAGTATTTT CASNNRGITDTQYF